This T cell receptor beta chain originates from a study of beta chain features in type 1 diabetes (dated by TCRdb to 2016 to 2019). With regard to the full study: Mean age, gender distribution, total cell number and subset yield were not different between patients and healthy donors. A total of roughly 99 million sorted cells were examined across all samples, and the number of cells per subset was strongly correlated with RNA yield. Regulatory and stem cell-like memory subsets were obtained from only 8 patients and roughly eight healthy donors, while naive and central memory subsets were obtained from all 30 or so donors. In the study, TCRB repertoires of sorted circulating CD4+ T cell subsets from recently diagnosed type 1 diabetes patients were compared with those of matched healthy donors. What the research found in general, with its limitations: Fewer insertions and more nucleotide deletions at VDJ recombination sites were observed in patients with type 1 diabetes, implying thymic rearrangement abnormalities. PCR might favor shorter templates, but patient and control samples were amplified and corrected together, so any skew would affect both groups equally. Because cDNA was sequenced instead of genomic DNA, activated cells with high expression could be over-represented, although the groups did not differ in activation or CD3 levels. The naive, central memory and regulatory TCRB repertoires appeared to resemble one another more closely among patients than among healthy donors. Type 1 diabetes patients showed a moderate but significant shortening of TCRB CDR3 length in all four CD4+ subsets. Because the HLA sub-analyses included only small numbers of individuals, any influence of HLA type on TCRB rearrangement was left unresolved.

From each donor, a single peripheral blood sample of about 100 mL on average was drawn into heparinised tubes. A BD FACSAria II and a panel including CD45RO, CCR7, CD25, CD127, CD95 and CD27 were used to sort naive, central memory, regulatory and stem cell-like memory CD4+ T cells. Every sorted population had a purity above 95%. PBMCs were separated immediately by Lymphoprep density gradient centrifugation and were stained directly, without being cultured. To minimize batch effects, samples were stained and sorted in pairs, one healthy donor with one patient per experiment. All of the isolated RNA was reverse transcribed with the High Capacity cDNA Reverse Transcription Kit, so expressed TCRB transcripts were sequenced. Naive, central memory and regulatory T cell samples underwent deep immunoSEQ sequencing, averaging around 3.7 million total reads per sample. Sorted cells were lysed in RLT buffer and RNA was extracted with DNase-treated RNeasy Micro or Mini kits, depending on cell number. To prevent cross-contamination, every cell subset was processed on its own, while patient and healthy donor samples were processed together. TCRB sequences were amplified from cDNA with the immunoSEQ multiplex PCR, producing 87-bp fragments spanning the CDR3 region. The amplicons were sequenced using the Illumina HiSeq platform. In the original analysis: PCR bias was corrected computationally using synthetic template baselines, and reads within Hamming distance 2 were collapsed, with unmergeable singletons discarded. Reads were aligned to IMGT to assign V, D and J genes, CDR3 length, and insertions or deletions at six rearrangement sites. Within each subset, clonotype counts were normalized to the number of sorted cells before true diversity and Gini coefficients were calculated with the tcR R package. The overlap coefficient, calculated on TCRB nucleotide sequences, was used to measure repertoire sharing. TCRdb took over this immuneACCESS table, retaining in-frame rearrangements with V and J assigned. Such tables are incomplete; in checked studies, under half of the missing clones stem from an unresolved V gene, and the remainder is unexplained. The V and J calls and clone size come from that table; D and trimming were worked out from the DNA. For this sample there are approximately 100,000 clones; under 30% appear just once. Under 0.55% of the sample is held by the ten biggest clonotypes.

The table lists this clone with a few counts. What antigen it recognizes has not been identified. Per-base qualities were not stored, and no clone one base away is much larger. For CDR1 and CDR2, the germline V gene lists SNHLY and FYNNEI. The CDR3, from cysteine to phenylalanine, totals 14 residues. The only DNA kept is the CDR3, 42 bases in frame from the first base. The junction shows trimming of 6 bases on V and 2 bases on J, plus 12 bases between the germline ends. Sequenced sample: central memory CD4+ T cells from blood. This clonotype was sampled from a woman under 30 with type 1 diabetes. The rearrangement combines TRBV2 with TRBJ2-3, with the D gene not confidently named. The nucleotides read TGTGCCAGCAGATGGGCAGACACCACAGATACGCAGTATTTT. Translation gives CASRWADTTDTQYF.